These 21 T cell receptor beta chains came from one sample sequenced in a study of blood T cell repertoires in COVID-19. Measured with immunoSEQ multiplex PCR; TCRdb has only the in-frame clones, and not every one. Seen here are around 80,000 clones, roughly 77% observed once, and the top ten hold approximately 5.8%. The sequenced sample was peripheral blood. The receptors were sampled from a man between 50 and 59 years old with active or convalescent COVID-19.

The gene calls are TRBV12-3 or TRBV12-4 and TRBJ2-1; no clear D. Trimming took 3 bases from V and 9 from J, leaving 12 bases between them. The CDR3 is 13 residues long. The CDR3 spells CASSFLTFGEQFF. CDR3 nucleotide sequence: TGTGCCAGCAGTTTTCTTACTTTCGGTGAGCAGTTCTTC.

The chain recombines TRBV6-6 with TRBJ2-1, with 7 bases matching TRBD1. With 5 bases clipped from V and 4 bases from J, the junction kept 5 bases outside the gene matches. CDR3 size: 14 residues. Germline values: CDR1 MNHNY, CDR2 SVGAGI (reference sequence). This chain's CDR3 is CASSDRGPYNEQFF. The CDR3, as DNA: TGTGCCAGCAGTGATAGGGGGCCTTACAATGAGCAGTTCTTC.

This chain connects TRBV3-1 (or the pseudogene TRBV3-2) to TRBJ2-5, with 7 bases identical to TRBD2. The CDR3 runs to 16 residues. J was trimmed by 1 base and V by 1 base; bases with no gene match: 6. Germline V CDR1 and CDR2: LGHDT, YNNKEL (reference sequence). This chain's CDR3 is CASSQGVWGGQETQYF. In DNA, the CDR3 is TGTGCCAGCAGCCAAGGGGTTTGGGGGGGCCAAGAGACCCAGTACTTC.

This chain joins TRBV5-4 and TRBJ1-1, with D unclear. The germline V gene has CDR1 SGHNT and CDR2 YYREEE (reference sequence). With 0 bases removed from V and 4 bases from J, the gap between germline ends came to 10 bases. This CDR3 is built from 14 residues. For the CDR3, the DNA is TGTGCCAGCAGCTTGGATCAGGTGAGCACTGAAGCTTTCTTT. It encodes CASSLDQVSTEAFF.

V is TRBV6-5 and J is TRBJ2-7; 8 positions match TRBD1. The J segment lost 10 bases and the V segment lost 0 bases, leaving 14 bases of the junction unmatched. There are 16 residues in the CDR3. From germline, CDR1 is MNHEY and CDR2 SVGAGI. CDR3 residues: CASSYSKGTGVEGQYF. The DNA of the CDR3 is TGTGCCAGCAGTTACTCGAAGGGGACAGGCGTAGAGGGACAGTACTTC.

The CDR3 DNA sequence: TGTGCCAGCAACCCAGTACCGGGAGAGACCCAGTACTTC. Encoded protein: CASNPVPGETQYF. The chain carries TRBV12-3 or TRBV12-4 and TRBJ2-5; D unresolved. Trimming removed 7 bases at V and 4 bases at J, with 13 bases between. The CDR3 loop spans 13 amino acids.

This chain uses TRBV19 with TRBJ1-2; 8 bases align to TRBD1. Germline CDR1 is LNHDA and CDR2 is SQIVND (reference sequence). V lost 4 bases and J lost 8; bases outside the gene matches: 6. This CDR3 comprises 13 residues. The CDR3 is CASSRQGPGGYTF. Written as DNA, the CDR3 is TGTGCCAGTAGTAGACAGGGGCCTGGGGGCTACACCTTC.

V is TRBV7-2 and J is TRBJ2-5, with 11 bases aligning to TRBD2. The germline V gene has CDR1 SGHTA and CDR2 FQGNSA. This CDR3 is 16 amino acids long. V lost 0 bases and J lost 5; bases outside the gene matches: 5. The CDR3 loop reads CASSLAWTSGLETQYF. The DNA for the CDR3 is TGTGCCAGCAGCTTAGCGTGGACTAGCGGGCTGGAGACCCAGTACTTC.

The chain links TRBV18 to TRBJ2-3; a possible D gene is TRBD1 (6 bases). With 1 base removed from V and 5 bases from J, the gap between germline ends came to 19 bases. Per germline, CDR1 KGHSH and CDR2 LQKENI. The CDR3 runs 17 residues. CDR3 region: CASSPQQGTLLVDTQYF. The CDR3 coding sequence is TGTGCCAGCTCACCACAGCAGGGGACCCTCCTGGTAGATACGCAGTATTTT.

This clone was detected once. CDR3 amino acids: CASSIGSQREQYF. The CDR3 DNA reads as TGTGCCAGTAGTATAGGATCACAACGAGAGCAGTACTTC. The rearrangement joins TRBV19 to TRBJ2-7; no reliable D call. CDR1 is LNHDA and CDR2 is SQIVND in the germline V gene (reference sequence). Trimming removed 1 base from V and 7 bases from J, with 11 bases in between. The CDR3 is 13 amino acids.

This sequence joins TRBV6-5 and TRBJ1-1; a weak D match, TRBD1 (6 bases). The CDR3 covers 16 residues. Per germline, CDR1 MNHEY and CDR2 SVGAGI. V lost 2 bases to trimming and J lost 5 bases, with 18 bases between them. The CDR3: CASSYATGGARTEAFF. As DNA, the CDR3 is TGTGCCAGCAGTTACGCGACTGGGGGGGCTCGGACTGAAGCTTTCTTT.

J is TRBJ2-7 and V is TRBV5-6; a possible D gene is TRBD1 (5 bases). CDR3 length: 15 amino acids. V lost 1 base, J lost 1 base, and 12 bases lay in between. Germline V gene lookup returns CDR1 SGHDT and CDR2 YYEEEE. The CDR3 coding sequence is TGTGCCAGCAGCTTGCAGGGCGCAGGATCCTACGAGCAGTACTTC. It encodes CASSLQGAGSYEQYF.

The chain is built from TRBV2 and TRBJ1-5; weak D call: TRBD1 (6 bases). CDR1 and CDR2 from the germline V gene are SNHLY and FYNNEI. The CDR3 is 15 amino acids. Trimming took 1 base from V and 5 from J, leaving 12 bases between them. CDR3 amino acids: CASSEGAGAYQPQHF. CDR3 bases: TGTGCCAGCAGTGAAGGCGCGGGGGCCTATCAGCCCCAGCATTTT. The whole variable domain, filled in from reference TRBV2 and TRBJ1-5, reads EPEVTQTPSHQVTQMGQEVILRCVPISNHLYFYWYRQILGQKVEFLVSFYNNEISEKSEIFDDQFSVERPDGSNFTLKIRSTKLEDSAMYFCASSEGAGAYQPQHFGDGTRLSIL.

This chain connects TRBV4-2 to TRBJ2-3; possibly TRBD2 for D (5 bases). V lost 3 bases and J lost 6, with 19 bases in between. Germline-derived CDR1 and CDR2 are LGHNA and YNFKEQ. The CDR3 spans 16 residues. The CDR3 is CASSHLAGGPTDTQYF. In DNA, the CDR3 is TGTGCCAGCAGCCATCTGGCGGGTGGTCCCACTGATACGCAGTATTTT.

The gene calls are TRBV5-8 and TRBJ2-3; 9 bases match TRBD2. CDR1 and CDR2 from the germline V gene are SGHTS and YDEGEE. Losses at the gene ends were 0 bases for V and 6 bases for J; bases not matched to a gene: 8. There are 16 residues in the CDR3. The CDR3 loop reads CASSLGSAGGTDTQYF. CDR3 nucleotides: TGTGCCAGCAGCTTGGGCTCAGCGGGGGGTACGGATACGCAGTATTTT.

The sample holds one count of this clone. The gene calls are TRBV30 and TRBJ1-5, with TRBD1 identical over 7 bases. The germline V gene encodes CDR1 GTSNPN and CDR2 SVGIG (reference sequence). Trimming took 2 bases from V and 1 from J; bases not matched to a gene: 5. This CDR3 has 15 residues. The CDR3 bases are TGTGCCTGGAGTCCCCCGACAGGGAGCAATCAGCCCCAGCATTTT. This codes for CAWSPPTGSNQPQHF.

The chain joins TRBV5-6 to TRBJ2-3; D is unresolved. With 0 bases removed from V and 4 bases from J, the gap between germline ends came to 12 bases. The germline V gene has CDR1 SGHDT and CDR2 YYEEEE. The CDR3 spans 15 residues. The CDR3: CASSLVRFPPDTQYF. The CDR3, as DNA: TGTGCCAGCAGCTTGGTTCGGTTCCCTCCAGATACGCAGTATTTT.

CDR3 sequence (DNA): TGTGCCAGCAGCTCGGGACAGGGTAGGAGGGAGACCCAGTACTTC. It encodes CASSSGQGRRETQYF. The V and J genes are TRBV5-4 and TRBJ2-5; TRBD1 matches 9 bases. The junction had 8 bases not matched to a gene; V was cut back by 3 bases and J by 5 bases. Germline V lookup: CDR1 SGHNT, CDR2 YYREEE (reference sequence). This CDR3 has 15 residues.

The chain employs TRBV5-1 and TRBJ2-3; 11 positions agree with TRBD2. CDR3 length: 19 residues. V trimming: 6 bases; J trimming: 4 bases; junction bases outside the gene matches: 19. Germline V lookup: CDR1 SGHRS, CDR2 YFSETQ. CDR3 DNA sequence: TGCGCCAGCACCGAACGGTGGGGGGTGACTAGCGGGGTGGCAGATACGCAGTATTTT. Residues: CASTERWGVTSGVADTQYF.

The chain is built from TRBV6-4 and TRBJ1-2; 7 bases agree with TRBD1. V was pared by 0 bases and J by 7 bases, with 8 bases of the junction left unmatched. Germline V lookup: CDR1 MRHNA, CDR2 SNTAGT. This CDR3 comprises 15 residues. CDR3 residues: CASSDSGRGNPGYTF. Here the CDR3 DNA reads TGTGCCAGCAGTGACTCAGGCAGGGGGAATCCTGGCTACACCTTC.

The J gene is TRBJ1-1, the V gene TRBV25-1; D call uncertain. Germline CDR1 MGHDK, CDR2 SYGVNS. The CDR3 extends over 15 amino acids. Trimming took 5 bases from V and 1 from J, leaving 14 bases between them. CDR3 bases: TGTGCCAGCAGTCCTCCCCTCCGGGGGAACACTGAAGCTTTCTTT. Residues: CASSPPLRGNTEAFF.